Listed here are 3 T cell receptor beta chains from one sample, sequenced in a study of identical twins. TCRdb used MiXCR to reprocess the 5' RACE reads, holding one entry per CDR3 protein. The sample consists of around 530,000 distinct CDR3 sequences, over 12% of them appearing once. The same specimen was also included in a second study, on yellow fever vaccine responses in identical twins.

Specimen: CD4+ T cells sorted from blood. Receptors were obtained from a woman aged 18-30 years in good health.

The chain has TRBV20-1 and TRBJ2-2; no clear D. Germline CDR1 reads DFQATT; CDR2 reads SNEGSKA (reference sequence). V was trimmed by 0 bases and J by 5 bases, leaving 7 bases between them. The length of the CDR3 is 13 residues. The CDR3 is CSARDVLTGELFF. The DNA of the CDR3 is TGCAGTGCTAGAGATGTTCTAACCGGGGAGCTGTTTTTT.

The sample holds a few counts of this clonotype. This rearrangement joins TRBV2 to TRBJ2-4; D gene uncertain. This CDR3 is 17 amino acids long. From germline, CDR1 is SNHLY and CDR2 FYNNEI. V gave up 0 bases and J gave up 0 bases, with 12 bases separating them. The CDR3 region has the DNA TGTGCCAGCAGTGAAGCACGCGGACCTATAGCCAAAAACATTCAGTACTTC. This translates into CASSEARGPIAKNIQYF. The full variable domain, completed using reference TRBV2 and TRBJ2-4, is EPEVTQTPSHQVTQMGQEVILRCVPISNHLYFYWYRQILGQKVEFLVSFYNNEISEKSEIFDDQFSVERPDGSNFTLKIRSTKLEDSAMYFCASSEARGPIAKNIQYFGAGTRLSVL.

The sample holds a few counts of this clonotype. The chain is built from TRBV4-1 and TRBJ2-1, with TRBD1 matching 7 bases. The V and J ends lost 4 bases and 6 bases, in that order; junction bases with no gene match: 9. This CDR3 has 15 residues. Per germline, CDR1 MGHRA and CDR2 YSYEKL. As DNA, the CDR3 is TGCGCCAGCAGCCGAGAAACAGGGGTTCCCAATGAGCAGTTCTTC. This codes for CASSRETGVPNEQFF.